This TCR beta chain appears in the sequencing data of a study of breast tumors, draining lymph nodes, adjacent tissues. This clonotype showed up many times. Its cognate antigen is unknown. The germline V gene encodes CDR1 MGHDK and CDR2 SYGVNS. The ends lost 1 base at V and 8 bases at J; junction bases unmatched: 3. The CDR3 contains 14 residues. Study-wide findings and caveats: Data fit most tumor T cells coming from lymph node, expanding in tumor. Tumors had less TCR diversity than lymph nodes, more than nontumor tissue. That most tumor T cells come from lymph nodes remained unproven.

TCRdb re-called the multiplex PCR reads with MiXCR, one entry per CDR3 protein. The data hold some 120,000 distinct CDR3 sequences, with just under 20% observed a single time. The lymph nodes were axillary draining lymph nodes from breast cancer patients. The sequence was collected from a female donor with breast cancer. Some clones in this sample may be carry-over from other donors' samples. The rearrangement links TRBV25-1 to TRBJ1-4; 8 bases are a match to TRBD1. The sequenced sample was axillary lymph node tissue. CDR3 in amino acids: CASSESGGWEKLFF. Written as DNA, the CDR3 is TGTGCCAGCAGTGAATCAGGGGGCTGGGAAAAACTGTTTTTT. Full variable domain (rest looked up from reference TRBV25-1 and TRBJ1-4): EADIYQTPRYLVIGTGKKITLECSQTMGHDKMYWYQQDPGMELHLIHYSYGVNSTEKGDLSSESTVSRIRTEHFPLTLESARPSHTSQYLCASSESGGWEKLFFGSGTQLSVL.